A single sample gave rise to the 9 T cell receptor beta chains below, sequenced in a study of cytomegalovirus exposure and HLA in healthy donors. PCR used 60 Vbeta primers and 13 Jbeta primers. Sequencing used immunoSEQ multiplex PCR; TCRdb keeps in-frame clones, though not all of them. The table shows 99,000 or so clones, with roughly 70% occurring only once. The sample comprised PBMCs. The receptors stem from a man aged 35 to 55 in good health and CMV-seronegative.

The sample holds a few counts of this clone. The chain combines TRBV4-1 with TRBJ2-6; 8 bases are shared with TRBD2. J gave up 0 bases and V 0 bases, and 4 bases lay outside the gene matches. CDR1 MGHRA and CDR2 YSYEKL come from the germline V gene. The CDR3 is 18 amino acids. The CDR3 reads CASSQESGGLSGANVLTF. CDR3 nucleotides: TGCGCCAGCAGCCAAGAGAGCGGGGGTCTCTCTGGGGCCAACGTCCTGACTTTC.

The genes are TRBV4-1 and TRBJ2-1; D ambiguous. The CDR3 loop spans 16 amino acids. Trimming removed 5 bases from V and 4 bases from J, with 18 bases in between. Per germline, CDR1 MGHRA and CDR2 YSYEKL. The chain's CDR3 is CASSSDTTETYNEQFF. As DNA, the CDR3 is TGCGCCAGCAGCTCCGATACCACCGAAACTTACAATGAGCAGTTCTTC.

The chain employs TRBV5-8 and TRBJ1-6, with D tentatively TRBD1 (6 bases). This CDR3 has 15 residues. V lost 3 bases and J 8 bases, leaving 15 bases between the germline ends. CDR1 is SGHTS and CDR2 is YDEGEE in the germline V gene. CDR3 region: CASSSRDIAYSPLHF. CDR3 bases: TGTGCCAGCAGCTCCCGGGACATAGCTTATTCACCCCTCCACTTT.

This rearrangement joins TRBV28 to TRBJ2-7; no definite D call. V was shortened by 8 bases and J by 4 bases, with 9 bases between the two germline ends. CDR1 is MDHEN, CDR2 SYDVKM, per germline. CDR3 size: 11 residues. CDR3 nucleotides: TGTGCCAGCTTCTCAGCGTACGAGCAGTACTTC. Protein product: CASFSAYEQYF.

The chain has TRBV7-9 and TRBJ2-7; TRBD2 matches 7 bases. This CDR3 has 13 residues. Germline values: CDR1 SEHNR, CDR2 FQNEAQ (reference sequence). The V segment lost 4 bases and the J segment 7 bases; nucleotides outside the gene matches: 7. The CDR3 reads CASSYSGSGEQYF. In DNA form, the CDR3 reads TGTGCCAGCAGCTATAGCGGGTCTGGGGAGCAGTACTTC.

The rearrangement uses TRBV4-1 and TRBJ2-1, with D tentatively TRBD2 (5 bases). The CDR3 consists of 13 residues. Trimming removed 1 base from V and 14 bases from J, with 15 bases in between. Looked up from germline, CDR1 is MGHRA and CDR2 is YSYEKL. The CDR3 bases are TGCGCCAGCAGCCAAGCTACGGGATTCGGAGAGTTCTTC. This gives the protein CASSQATGFGEFF.

The chain links TRBV6-5 to TRBJ1-2; D is possibly TRBD1 (5 bases). The V end lost 5 bases, the J end lost 8 bases, and 12 bases lay between the germline ends. CDR3 size: 12 residues. In germline, CDR1 is MNHEY, CDR2 SVGAGI. As DNA, the CDR3 is TGTGCCAGCAGTCCAGGGTTTCACGGCTACACCTTC. It translates to CASSPGFHGYTF.

This chain joins TRBV4-1 and TRBJ1-5, with D unresolved. CDR3 length equals 15 residues. The germline CDR1 and CDR2 sequences are MGHRA and YSYEKL. V gave up 3 bases and J gave up 5 bases, with 14 bases separating them. This chain's CDR3 is CASSHLVGSDQPQHF. CDR3 DNA: TGCGCCAGCAGCCATCTAGTTGGGTCCGATCAGCCCCAGCATTTT.

V and J are TRBV5-6 and TRBJ2-2; D may be TRBD1 (5 bases). This CDR3 spans 15 amino acids. From germline, CDR1 is SGHDT and CDR2 YYEEEE. V shed 4 bases and J shed 1 base, with 11 bases lying between them. The CDR3 protein is CASSPWQGNTGELFF. CDR3 in DNA: TGTGCCAGCAGCCCGTGGCAGGGGAACACCGGGGAGCTGTTTTTT.